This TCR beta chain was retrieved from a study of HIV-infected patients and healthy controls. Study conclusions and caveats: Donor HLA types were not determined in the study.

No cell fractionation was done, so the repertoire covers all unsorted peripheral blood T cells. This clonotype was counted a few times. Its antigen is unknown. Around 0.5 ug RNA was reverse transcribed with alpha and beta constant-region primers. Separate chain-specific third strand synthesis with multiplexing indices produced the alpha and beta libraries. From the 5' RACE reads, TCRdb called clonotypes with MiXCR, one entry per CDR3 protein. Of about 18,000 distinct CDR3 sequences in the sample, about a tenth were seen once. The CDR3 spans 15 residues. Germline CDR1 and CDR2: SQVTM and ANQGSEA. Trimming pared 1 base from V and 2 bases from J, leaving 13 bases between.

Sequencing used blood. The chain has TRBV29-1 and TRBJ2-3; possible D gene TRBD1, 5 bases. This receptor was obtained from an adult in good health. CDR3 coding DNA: TGCAGCGTTGAAGGGGATCAACAGGCCACAGATACGCAGTATTTT. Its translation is CSVEGDQQATDTQYF.